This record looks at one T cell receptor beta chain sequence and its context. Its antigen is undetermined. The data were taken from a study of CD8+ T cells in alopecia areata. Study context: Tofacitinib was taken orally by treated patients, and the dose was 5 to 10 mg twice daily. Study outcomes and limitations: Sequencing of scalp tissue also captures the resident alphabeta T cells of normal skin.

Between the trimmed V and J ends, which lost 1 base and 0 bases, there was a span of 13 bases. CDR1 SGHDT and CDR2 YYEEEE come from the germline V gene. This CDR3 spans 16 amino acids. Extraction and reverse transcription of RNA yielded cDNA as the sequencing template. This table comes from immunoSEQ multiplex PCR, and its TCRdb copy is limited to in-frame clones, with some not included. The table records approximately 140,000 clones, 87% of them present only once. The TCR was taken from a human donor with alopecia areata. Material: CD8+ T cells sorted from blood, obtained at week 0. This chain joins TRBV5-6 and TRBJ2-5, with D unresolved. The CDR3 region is CASSLWAQLYQETQYF. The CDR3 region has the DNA TGTGCCAGCAGCTTGTGGGCACAACTGTACCAAGAGACCCAGTACTTC.